This TCR beta chain comes out of a study of shared T cell receptors in the human thymus. Trimming removed 0 bases at V and 0 bases at J, with 15 bases between. This CDR3 is built from 18 residues. The germline CDR1 and CDR2 sequences are SEHNR and FQNEAQ (reference sequence). Profiled with immunoSEQ multiplex PCR; TCRdb holds only in-frame clones, not every one. The data hold 700,000 or so clones, with 80% to 90% observed a single time. The data were also submitted as part of a second study, on human thymus T cells.

This chain links TRBV7-9 with TRBJ2-1; D call uncertain. The receptor's source is a girl under three years old with a congenital heart defect. Material: thymocytes. CDR3 sequence (DNA): TGTGCCAGCAGCTTAGCCCTACCCTATATCGGCTCCTACAATGAGCAGTTCTTC. This sequence encodes CASSLALPYIGSYNEQFF. The complete variable domain, with remaining parts taken from reference TRBV7-9 and TRBJ2-1, reads DTGVSQNPRHKITKRGQNVTFRCDPISEHNRLYWYRQTLGQGPEFLTYFQNEAQLEKSRLLSDRFSAERPKGSFSTLEIQRTEQGDSAMYLCASSLALPYIGSYNEQFFGPGTRLTVL.